This T cell receptor (beta chain) was found in a study of T-cell memory formation after mild COVID-19. Using its own MiXCR run on the 5' RACE reads, TCRdb lists one record per CDR3 protein. The top ten clones hold about 12% of a sample with about 470,000 distinct CDR3 sequences, about 18% of them seen once. This clonotype was found a few times. Trimming cost V 7 bases and J 0 bases, with 19 bases left between them. Germline assignment: CDR1 MNHEY and CDR2 SMNVEV (reference sequence). This CDR3 is built from 18 residues. What was sequenced was PBMCs or a T cell subset sorted from them (not recorded which). This clonotype was obtained from an adult woman who had mild COVID-19 (a few samples of this study predate the infection). Cell type and time point are not known. The chain uses TRBV27 and TRBJ2-6; tentative D call: TRBD1 (6 bases). In nucleotides, the CDR3 is TGTGCCAGCACCATGAGGGGGATTCAATACTCTGGGGCCAACGTCCTGACTTTC. It translates to CASTMRGIQYSGANVLTF.